This TCR beta chain emerged from a study of T cells after yellow fever vaccination. General study points: Compared with primary, the secondary response was weaker and peaked at day 5, not 15. Across the CD4 and CD8 compartments, a small share of clonotypes was present in both. The booster saw the reappearance of most primary-vaccination clones (approximately 97% CD4, 80% to 90% CD8).

TCRdb re-analysed the 5' RACE reads in MiXCR, keeping a single row per CDR3 protein. The sample consists of a few hundred thousand distinct CDR3 sequences, roughly 3.9% of them appearing once. In this sample, this clonotype turned up a few times. Its target is unknown. Looked up from germline, CDR1 is DFQATT and CDR2 is SNEGSKA (reference sequence). The CDR3 extends over 12 amino acids. The receptor comes from a man aged 18 to 30 who received the YFV17D yellow fever vaccine. The source was PBMCs, collected 5 days after the yellow fever booster vaccination. This chain uses TRBV20-1 with TRBJ2-2; D not resolved. CDR3 region: CSPKANTGELFF. CDR3 sequence (DNA): TGCAGCCCTAAGGCGAACACCGGGGAGCTGTTTTTT.